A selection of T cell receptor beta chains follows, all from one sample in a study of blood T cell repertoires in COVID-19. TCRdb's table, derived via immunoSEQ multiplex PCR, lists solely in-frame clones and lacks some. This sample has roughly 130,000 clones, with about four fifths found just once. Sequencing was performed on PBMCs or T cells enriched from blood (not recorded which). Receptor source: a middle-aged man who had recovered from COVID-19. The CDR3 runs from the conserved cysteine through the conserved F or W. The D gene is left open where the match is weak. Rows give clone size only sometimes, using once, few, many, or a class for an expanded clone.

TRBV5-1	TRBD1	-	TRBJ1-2	TGCGCCAGCAGCTTGGGGACAGGACAGTATGGCTACACCTTC	CASSLGTGQYGYTF
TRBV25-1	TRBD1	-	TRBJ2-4	TGTGCCAGCAGTGGGACAGGGGGGAATACCAAAAACATTCAGTACTTC	CASSGTGGNTKNIQYF
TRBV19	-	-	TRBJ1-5	TGTGCCAGTAGGTCCCGAGGACAGTTTATCCAACCCCAGCATTTT	CASRSRGQFIQPQHF
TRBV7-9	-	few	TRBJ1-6	TGTGCCAGCAGCTTGCAGGGGTATTCACCCCTCCACTTT	CASSLQGYSPLHF
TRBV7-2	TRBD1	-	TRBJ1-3	TGTGCCAGCAGCAACCCGGCAGGGGGCCGTGGAAACACCATATATTTT	CASSNPAGGRGNTIYF
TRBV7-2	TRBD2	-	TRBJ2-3	TGTGCCAGCAGCCTACTAGCGGCAGGGAAGTTGCATTTT	CASSLLAAGKLHF
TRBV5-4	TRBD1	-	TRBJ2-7	TGTGCCAGCAGCCTCGGGGGACAGGGACCCTACGAGCAGTACTTC	CASSLGGQGPYEQYF
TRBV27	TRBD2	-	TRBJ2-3	TGTGCCAGCAGTTTAGTGAGGGAGGGGCCAGATACGCAGTATTTT	CASSLVREGPDTQYF
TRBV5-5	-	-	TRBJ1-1	TGTGCCAGCAGCTTAGGTGCAGGGGTCACTGAAGCTTTCTTT	CASSLGAGVTEAFF
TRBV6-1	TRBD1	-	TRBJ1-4	TGTGCCAGCAGTGAAGGACAGGGCGGCTTTAATGAAAAACTGTTTTTT	CASSEGQGGFNEKLFF
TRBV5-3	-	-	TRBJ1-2	TGTGCCAGAAGCAACCGGGACACAAGCTATGGCTACACCTTC	CARSNRDTSYGYTF
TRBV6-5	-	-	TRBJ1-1	TGTGCCAGCACCAGATCCATGAACACTGAAGCTTTCTTT	CASTRSMNTEAFF
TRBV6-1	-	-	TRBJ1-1	TGTGCCAGCAGTGAAGGTAGGGGTACTGAAGCTTTCTTT	CASSEGRGTEAFF
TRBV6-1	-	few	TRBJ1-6	TGTGCCAGCAGTGACAGGAGCGGGGCCGGCTATAATTCACCCCTCCACTTT	CASSDRSGAGYNSPLHF
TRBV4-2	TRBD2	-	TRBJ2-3	TGTGCCAGCAGCCAAGACGTCGGACTAGCGGGCACAGATACGCAGTATTTT	CASSQDVGLAGTDTQYF
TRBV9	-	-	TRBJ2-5	TGTGCCAGCAGCGCGACACTAGCCCAAGAGACCCAGTACTTC	CASSATLAQETQYF
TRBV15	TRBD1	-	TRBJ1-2	TGTGCCACCAGCAGAGGACCAACAGGGGGTGGCTACACCTTC	CATSRGPTGGGYTF
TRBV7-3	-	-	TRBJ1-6	TGTGCCAGCAGCTTATACGGGAGTTCACCCCTCCACTTT	CASSLYGSSPLHF